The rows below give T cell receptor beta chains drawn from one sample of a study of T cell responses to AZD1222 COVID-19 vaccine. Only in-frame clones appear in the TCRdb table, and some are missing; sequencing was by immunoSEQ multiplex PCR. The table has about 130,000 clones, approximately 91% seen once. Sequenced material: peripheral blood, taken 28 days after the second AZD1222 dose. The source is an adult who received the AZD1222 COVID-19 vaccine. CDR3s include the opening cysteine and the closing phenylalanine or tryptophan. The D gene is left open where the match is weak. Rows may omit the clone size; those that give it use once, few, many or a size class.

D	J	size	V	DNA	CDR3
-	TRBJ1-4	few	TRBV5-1	TGCGCCAGCAGCTTCGAGGCAACTAATGAAAAACTGTTTTTT	CASSFEATNEKLFF
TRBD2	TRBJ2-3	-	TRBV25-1	TGTGCCAGCATTCCCTCACCGGGACTAGCGGGTACGCAGTATTTT	CASIPSPGLAGTQYF
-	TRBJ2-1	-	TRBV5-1	TGCGCCAGCAGCTTGACGCACAATGAGCAGTTCTTC	CASSLTHNEQFF
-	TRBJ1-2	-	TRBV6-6	TGTGCCAGCAGTTCCCCCCGACGGGGGAGTGATGGCTACACCTTC	CASSSPRRGSDGYTF
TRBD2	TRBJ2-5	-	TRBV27	TGTGCCAGCAGTTCAGCGGGGGGGCTGGGGACCCAGTACTTC	CASSSAGGLGTQYF
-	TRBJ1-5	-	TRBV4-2	TGTGCCAGCAGCCAAGATGCCGGCCAGGGGTCAGGTCAGCCCCAGCATTTT	CASSQDAGQGSGQPQHF
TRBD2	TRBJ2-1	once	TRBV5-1	TGCGCCAGCAGCTCCATGAGCGGGAGTACGGATGAGCAGTTCTTC	CASSSMSGSTDEQFF
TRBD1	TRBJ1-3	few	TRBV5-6	TGTGCCAGCAGCTTGGCAGGGGGGCCCGGAAACACCATATATTTT	CASSLAGGPGNTIYF
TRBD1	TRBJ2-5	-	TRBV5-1	TGCGCCAGCAGCTTGGTACAGGGCAGGGGGCAGGAGACCCAGTACTTC	CASSLVQGRGQETQYF
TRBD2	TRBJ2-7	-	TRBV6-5	TGTGCCAGCAGTTTTAGCGGGAGTTCCTACGAGCAGTACTTC	CASSFSGSSYEQYF
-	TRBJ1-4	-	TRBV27	TGTGCCAGCAGTTTAGGGGGGACTAATGAAAAACTGTTTTTT	CASSLGGTNEKLFF
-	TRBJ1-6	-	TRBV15	TGTGCCACCAGCAGAGATCTGGGGGGGCAGGCTTCACCCCTCCACTTT	CATSRDLGGQASPLHF
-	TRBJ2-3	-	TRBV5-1	TGCGCCAGCAGCGTTGCCCAGGGGCAAGGCACAGATACGCAGTATTTT	CASSVAQGQGTDTQYF
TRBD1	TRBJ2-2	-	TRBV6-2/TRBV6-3	TGTGCCAGCAGTTTTGACAGGGTGGCCGGGGAGCTGTTTTTT	CASSFDRVAGELFF
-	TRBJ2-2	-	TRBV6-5	TGTGCCAGCAGTTACAGGCAGGTTAACACCGGGGAGCTGTTTTTT	CASSYRQVNTGELFF
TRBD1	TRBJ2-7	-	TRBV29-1	TGCAGCGTTGCTCAGGGGGCCGTGAACGAGCAGTACTTC	CSVAQGAVNEQYF
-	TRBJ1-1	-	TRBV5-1	TGCGCCAGCAGCTGGGAAGGGGTGAACACTGAAGCTTTCTTT	CASSWEGVNTEAFF